This T cell receptor beta chain derives from a study of CD8 T cells in Susac syndrome. With 5 bases clipped from V and 7 bases from J, the junction kept 10 bases outside the gene matches. CDR3 length: 15 amino acids. Germline CDR1 ENHRY, CDR2 SYGVKD. With random hexamers, 0.5 to 1 ug RNA was reverse transcribed. TCRdb reprocessed the immunoSEQ multiplex PCR reads via MiXCR and lists one record per CDR3 protein. The sample lists 150,000 to 200,000 distinct CDR3 sequences; 91% were seen once. This clonotype was counted a single time. Sequencing was carried out using CD4+ T cells from PBMCs. This chain links TRBV10-3 with TRBJ2-1, with 8 nucleotides matching TRBD2. The sequence was obtained from a human donor with Susac syndrome. CDR3 DNA sequence: TGTGCCATCAGTAAGAGCGGGGGAGCATTAAATGAGCAGTTCTTC. Translated: CAISKSGGALNEQFF.